This TCR beta chain was identified during a study of beta chain features in type 1 diabetes (dated by TCRdb to 2016 to 2019). Describing the broader study: No differences in mean age, gender distribution, total cell number or subset yield were found between patients and healthy donors. A total of some 110 million sorted cells were examined across all samples, and a strong correlation was observed between cell number per subset and RNA yield. In the study, TCRB repertoires of sorted circulating CD4+ T cell subsets from recently diagnosed type 1 diabetes patients were compared with those of matched healthy donors. Whereas all 30 or so donors provided naive and central memory subsets, regulatory and stem cell-like memory subsets were isolated from just 8 patients and roughly 8 healthy donors.

All of the isolated RNA was reverse transcribed with the High Capacity cDNA Reverse Transcription Kit, so expressed TCRB transcripts were sequenced. Deep immunoSEQ sequencing was performed on naive, central memory and regulatory T cell samples, with an average of around 3.5 million total reads per sample. Sorted cells were lysed in RLT buffer, and RNA was extracted using DNase-treated RNeasy Micro or Mini kits according to cell number. Each cell subset was processed on its own to prevent cross-contamination, while patient and healthy donor samples were processed together. The immunoSEQ multiplex PCR was used to amplify TCRB sequences from cDNA, yielding 87-bp fragments that span the CDR3 region. Sequencing of the amplicons was done on the Illumina HiSeq platform. The authors processed their data as follows. PCR bias was corrected computationally using synthetic template baselines, and reads within Hamming distance 2 were collapsed, with unmergeable singletons discarded. By aligning reads against IMGT, V, D and J genes, CDR3 length, and insertions or deletions at six rearrangement sites were assigned. Within each subset, clonotype counts were normalized to sorted cell number, after which true diversity and Gini coefficients were computed with the tcR R package. Repertoire sharing was quantified using the overlap coefficient calculated on TCRB nucleotide sequences. As a proxy for the pre-selection repertoire, out-of-frame TCRB sequences from naive cells were analyzed. Sourced from immuneACCESS, this table was stored by TCRdb with only in-frame sequences that have V and J called. A share of the clones is absent; for the studies checked, an unresolved V gene accounts for under half, and the remainder has no known explanation. D and trimming come from the DNA, and the V and J calls and clone size come from that table. The table for this sample lists under 950,000 clones; about 17% of them were counted only once. The ten largest clonotypes hold around 0.02% of the sample.

The CDR3, from cysteine to phenylalanine, totals 13 residues. The entry retains the CDR3 DNA only, 39 bases that are in frame from base 1. V was cut back by 11 bases and J by 4 bases, leaving a gap of 15 bases between them. CDR1 LNHDA and CDR2 SQIVND are derived from the germline V gene (reference sequence). Of note for this clone: The specificity of this receptor is unknown. Base qualities are not at hand, and no much larger clone is one base apart.

The full study reports these points: At VDJ recombination sites, patients with type 1 diabetes made fewer insertions and deleted more nucleotides, a pattern implying thymic rearrangement abnormalities. Because cDNA rather than genomic DNA was sequenced, highly expressing activated cells could have been over-represented, although no difference in activation and CD3 levels was found between groups. In all four CD4+ subsets, TCRB CDR3 length was moderately but significantly shorter in type 1 diabetes patients. Naive, central memory and regulatory TCRB repertoires appeared more similar among patients than among healthy donors. Shorter templates might be favored by PCR, yet because patient and control samples were amplified and corrected together, any such skew would affect both groups equally. Because the HLA sub-analyses included only small numbers of individuals, any influence of HLA type on TCRB rearrangement was left unresolved.

Each donor gave one peripheral blood draw, roughly 110 mL on average, collected into heparinised tubes. A BD FACSAria II was used to sort naive, central memory, regulatory and stem cell-like memory CD4+ T cells with a panel that included CD45RO, CCR7, CD25, CD127, CD95 and CD27. Every sorted population had a purity above 98%. PBMCs were isolated immediately by Lymphoprep density gradient centrifugation and stained directly without culture. To minimize batch effects, samples were stained and sorted in pairs, one healthy donor with one patient per experiment. The chain employs TRBV19 and TRBJ2-1, with the D gene possibly TRBD1 or TRBD2, each one fitting 5 bases. The sequenced sample was naive CD4+ T cells from blood. The label giving this sample's cell subset or site can be read as: true naive CD4+ T cells. This TCR was recovered from a woman under 30 in good health. The CDR3 has the sequence CAASGTRYNEQFF. The sequence in DNA is TGTGCCGCCTCCGGGACCAGATACAATGAGCAGTTCTTC.